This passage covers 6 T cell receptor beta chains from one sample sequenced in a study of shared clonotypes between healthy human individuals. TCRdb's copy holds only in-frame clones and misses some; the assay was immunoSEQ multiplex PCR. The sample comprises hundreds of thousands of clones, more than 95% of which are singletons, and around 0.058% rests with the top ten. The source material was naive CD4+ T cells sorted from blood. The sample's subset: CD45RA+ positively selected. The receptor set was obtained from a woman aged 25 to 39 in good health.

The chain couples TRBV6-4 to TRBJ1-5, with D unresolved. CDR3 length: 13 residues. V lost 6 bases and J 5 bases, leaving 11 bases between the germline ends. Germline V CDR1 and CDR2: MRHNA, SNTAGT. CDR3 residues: CASSINSDQPQHF. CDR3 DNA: TGTGCCAGCAGCATTAACAGCGATCAGCCCCAGCATTTT.

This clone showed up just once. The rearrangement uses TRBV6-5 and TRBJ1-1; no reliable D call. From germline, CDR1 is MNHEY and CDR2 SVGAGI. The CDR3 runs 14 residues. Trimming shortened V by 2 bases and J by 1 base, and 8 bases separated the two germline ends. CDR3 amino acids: CASSYITGNTEAFF. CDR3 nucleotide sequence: TGTGCCAGCAGTTACATTACGGGGAACACTGAAGCTTTCTTT.

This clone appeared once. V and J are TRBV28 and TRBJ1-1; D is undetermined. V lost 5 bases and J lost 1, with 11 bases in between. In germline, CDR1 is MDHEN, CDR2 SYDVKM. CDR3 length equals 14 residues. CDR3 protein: CASSIRLTNTEAFF. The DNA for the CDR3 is TGTGCCAGCAGTATCAGACTGACGAACACTGAAGCTTTCTTT.

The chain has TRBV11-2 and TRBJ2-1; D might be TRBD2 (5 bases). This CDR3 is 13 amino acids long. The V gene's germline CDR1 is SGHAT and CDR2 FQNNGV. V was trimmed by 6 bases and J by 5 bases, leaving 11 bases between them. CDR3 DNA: TGTGCCAGCAGGGACTGGGTCCACAATGAGCAGTTCTTC. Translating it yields CASRDWVHNEQFF.

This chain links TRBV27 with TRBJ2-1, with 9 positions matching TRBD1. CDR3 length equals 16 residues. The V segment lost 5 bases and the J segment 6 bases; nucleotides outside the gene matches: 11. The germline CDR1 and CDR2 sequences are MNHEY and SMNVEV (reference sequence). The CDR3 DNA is TGTGCCAGCAGTGCGTATACAGGGGGCGCGGGCAATGAGCAGTTCTTC. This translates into CASSAYTGGAGNEQFF.

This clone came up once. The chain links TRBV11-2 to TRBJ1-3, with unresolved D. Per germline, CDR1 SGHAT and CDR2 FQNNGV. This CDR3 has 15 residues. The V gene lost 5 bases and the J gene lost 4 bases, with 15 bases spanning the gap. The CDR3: CASSLTASGGNTIYF. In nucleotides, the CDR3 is TGTGCCAGCAGCCTCACAGCGTCGGGGGGAAACACCATATATTTT.